Included here is one T cell receptor beta chain sequence, with context. These data originate in a study of blood T cell repertoires in COVID-19. The assay was immunoSEQ multiplex PCR, and TCRdb's table has in-frame clones only and misses some. The table includes about 250,000 clones, around 83% detected once. The TCR sequence derives from a woman aged 45-59 years who had been exposed to COVID-19. Sequenced: PBMCs or T cells enriched from blood (not recorded which).

CDR3: CASSTTGIFSGNTIYF. In nucleotides, the CDR3 is TGCGCCAGCAGCACTACCGGGATCTTCTCTGGAAACACCATATATTTT. The rearrangement joins TRBV5-1 to TRBJ1-3; D is uncertain. Germline lookup yields CDR1 SGHRS and CDR2 YFSETQ. Between the trimmed V and J ends, which lost 4 bases and 0 bases, there was a span of 14 bases. The CDR3 totals 16 residues.